A selection of T cell receptor beta chains follows, all from one sample in a study of PD-1 blockade in classical Hodgkin lymphoma. Assay: immunoSEQ multiplex PCR; the TCRdb copy retains only in-frame clones and omits some. This sample carries roughly 27,000 clones, 72% of them seen once, and the ten largest clones take approximately 3.6%. The source material was peripheral blood mononuclear cells (PBMCs), sampled before the fourth cycle of nivolumab. Receptor source: a human donor with classical Hodgkin lymphoma. The CDR3 runs from the conserved cysteine through the conserved F or W. The order of the fields is D gene, J gene, clone size, V gene, CDR3 DNA, CDR3 protein. The D gene is left open where the match is weak. Where a row states a size, it is once, few, many or the class of an expanded clone; other rows omit it.

>NA|TRBJ1-1|NA|TRBV29-1
TGCAGCGTTGGTCAATCAGGGGTCACTGAAGCTTTCTTT
CSVGQSGVTEAFF
>TRBD1|TRBJ1-2|NA|TRBV7-9
TGTGCCAGCAGCTCACGTCCCGGGACAGCATCCTATGGCTACACCTTC
CASSSRPGTASYGYTF
>NA|TRBJ2-1|NA|TRBV19
TGTGCCAGTAGTAGTAGCCTCATTTACAATGAGCAGTTCTTC
CASSSSLIYNEQFF
>NA|TRBJ1-6|NA|TRBV28
TGTGCCAGCAGTTTGACCCACCGTTCACCCCTCCACTTT
CASSLTHRSPLHF
>NA|TRBJ2-7|NA|TRBV28
TGTGCCAGCAGTTATGCCGGGGGACAGTTGGGCGGGCAGCAGTACTTC
CASSYAGGQLGGQQYF
>NA|TRBJ2-3|few|TRBV28
TGTGCAAGCAAGGGACGCAGCACAGATACGCAGTATTTT
CASKGRSTDTQYF
>NA|TRBJ2-7|NA|TRBV11-3
TGTGCCAGCAGCTTAGGGGTTTCCTACGAGCAGTACTTC
CASSLGVSYEQYF
>TRBD1|TRBJ1-6|NA|TRBV6-5
TGTGCCAGCACCAGGACAGGCTTTAATTCACCCCTCCACTTT
CASTRTGFNSPLHF
>NA|TRBJ2-2|NA|TRBV6-6
TGTGCCAGCAGCCGGAACACCGGGGAGCTGTTTTTT
CASSRNTGELFF
>TRBD2|TRBJ2-2|NA|TRBV7-3
TGTGCCAGCAGCTTCCGGACTAGCGGGAGTGTAAACACCGGGGAGCTGTTTTTT
CASSFRTSGSVNTGELFF
>TRBD1|TRBJ2-1|NA|TRBV7-2
TGTGCCAGCAGCTCGACAGGGAGAGTACTCAATGAGCAGTTCTTC
CASSSTGRVLNEQFF
>NA|TRBJ2-7|NA|TRBV9
TGTGCCAGCAGCGACCAACTACAGGGATTACCCTACGAGCAGTACTTC
CASSDQLQGLPYEQYF
>NA|TRBJ1-5|NA|TRBV9
TGTGCCAGCAGCCCCCGAGAAGGGACTCAGCCCCAGCATTTT
CASSPREGTQPQHF
>NA|TRBJ1-2|NA|TRBV20-1
TGCAGTGCCCCTATAGACTATGGCTACACCTTC
CSAPIDYGYTF
>NA|TRBJ2-3|few|TRBV7-8
TGTGCCAGCAGCTTAGCGGGGTGGGTTGGAAGAACAGATACGCAGTATTTT
CASSLAGWVGRTDTQYF
>NA|TRBJ1-6|NA|TRBV19
TGTGCCAGTAGGCCCTCACGGGTGTGGAATTCACCCCTCCACTTT
CASRPSRVWNSPLHF
>NA|TRBJ2-2|NA|TRBV9
TGTGCCAGCAGTAGGGGCGACGCCGGGGAGCTGTTTTTT
CASSRGDAGELFF
>NA|TRBJ1-4|medium-sized|TRBV6-1
TGTGCCAGCAGTAGAGGGTCGGGTGAAAAACTGTTTTTT
CASSRGSGEKLFF
>NA|TRBJ2-1|NA|TRBV7-9
TGTGCCAGCAGCTTAGCCGGCGGGACACATGAGCAGTTCTTC
CASSLAGGTHEQFF
>NA|TRBJ1-2|NA|TRBV7-8
TGTGCCAGCAGCCCCCGGGGGGACGCCAACTATGGCTACACCTTC
CASSPRGDANYGYTF
>TRBD2|TRBJ2-1|medium-sized|TRBV5-1
TGCGCCAGCAGCGGAATCGTAGCGGGAGCCGATGAGCAGTTCTTC
CASSGIVAGADEQFF
>NA|TRBJ2-7|NA|TRBV7-2
TGTGCCAGCAGCTTAATCGGGACTCCAGCCTACGAGCAGTACTTC
CASSLIGTPAYEQYF
>TRBD1|TRBJ2-2|NA|TRBV7-9
TGTGCCAGCAGCTCACCCAAGGACAGGGGGCTGGACGGGGAGCTGTTTTTT
CASSSPKDRGLDGELFF
>NA|TRBJ2-7|NA|TRBV7-2
TGTGCCAGCAGCTGGGTCTCCTACGAGCAGTACTTC
CASSWVSYEQYF
>TRBD1|TRBJ2-3|NA|TRBV28
TGTGCCAGCAGTCAAGACAGGGTCACAGATACGCAGTATTTT
CASSQDRVTDTQYF
>TRBD2|TRBJ2-5|NA|TRBV19
TGTGCCAGTAACCCCCGGGGGGGGGCGGAGACCCAGTACTTC
CASNPRGGAETQYF
>NA|TRBJ1-1|NA|TRBV25-1
TGTGCCAGCAGTGGGCTACCCGGGGGGGGAAGGTTCACTGAAGCTTTCTTT
CASSGLPGGGRFTEAFF
>NA|TRBJ2-3|NA|TRBV7-2
TGTGCCAGCAGCTTAGATAAGCGGGCCACAGATACGCAGTATTTT
CASSLDKRATDTQYF
>NA|TRBJ1-5|NA|TRBV28
TGTGCCAGCTATCCCCGAGGGGTACATTATCAGCCCCAGCATTTT
CASYPRGVHYQPQHF
>NA|TRBJ1-1|NA|TRBV20-1
TGCAGTGCTAGCCGGGGCCCGGGAGCTTTCTTT
CSASRGPGAFF
>TRBD1|TRBJ1-1|few|TRBV7-9
TGTGCCAGCAGCTGGGGGACAGGGATCACTGAAGCTTTCTTT
CASSWGTGITEAFF
>NA|TRBJ2-1|NA|TRBV7-2
TGTGCCAGCAGCTCCCGGATTAGCGTAGGTCTGGGCAATGAGCAGTTCTTC
CASSSRISVGLGNEQFF
>NA|TRBJ2-2|NA|TRBV4-1
TGCGCCAGCAGCCATCGGACGGCCGCGAACACCGGGGAGCTGTTTTTT
CASSHRTAANTGELFF
>NA|TRBJ1-4|NA|TRBV10-3
TGTGCCATCAGTGAGTCCGGGGGGGCAACTAATGAAAAACTGTTTTTT
CAISESGGATNEKLFF
>NA|TRBJ2-1|few|TRBV14
TGTGCCAGCAGCCATTTCGGATCGGTTCCCGAGCAGTTCTTC
CASSHFGSVPEQFF
>NA|TRBJ1-1|NA|TRBV30
TGTGCCTGGAGTGTGGTGAGAGGAGTCTCTGAAGCTTTCTTT
CAWSVVRGVSEAFF
>NA|TRBJ2-2|NA|TRBV5-6
TGTGCCAGCAGCTTCAAGGAGCTCACCGGGGAGCTGTTTTTT
CASSFKELTGELFF
>NA|TRBJ2-1|once|TRBV19
TGTGCCAGTCGGGGACACGCCATCTACAATGAGCAGTTCTTC
CASRGHAIYNEQFF
>TRBD1|TRBJ2-2|NA|TRBV7-2
TGTGCCAGCAGCTTAGTGGCGACAGGGGCCACCGGGGAGCTGTTTTTT
CASSLVATGATGELFF
>NA|TRBJ2-7|few|TRBV27
TGTGCCAGCAGTTTATCCTACGAGCAGTACTTC
CASSLSYEQYF
>TRBD2|TRBJ2-5|NA|TRBV5-1
TGCGCCAGCGGAATAGCGGGGGGGGACCAAGAGACCCAGTACTTC
CASGIAGGDQETQYF
>NA|TRBJ1-1|NA|TRBV27
TGTGCCAGCAGTTTAATGCAGAACACTGAAGCTTTCTTT
CASSLMQNTEAFF
>TRBD2|TRBJ2-7|NA|TRBV6-5
TGTGCCAGCAGCCGTAGCGGGAGGGCCTACGAGCAGTACTTC
CASSRSGRAYEQYF
>NA|TRBJ1-5|NA|TRBV6-1
TGTGCCAGCAGTGAAAGGGAAGGACAGCAATATAGCAATCAGCCCCAGCATTTT
CASSEREGQQYSNQPQHF
>NA|TRBJ1-2|NA|TRBV7-9
TGTGCCAGCAGCTTAGCCGGCCAAATGGACTATGGCTACACCTTC
CASSLAGQMDYGYTF
>NA|TRBJ1-4|NA|TRBV5-1
TGCGCCAGCAGCTTGGCCCGGGACGGGCTTAATGAAAAACTGTTTTTT
CASSLARDGLNEKLFF
>TRBD2|TRBJ2-7|NA|TRBV4-3
TGCGCCAGCAGCCAAGATGGTCTAGCGGGAGACGAGCAGTACTTC
CASSQDGLAGDEQYF
>TRBD1|TRBJ2-7|NA|TRBV5-4
TGTGCCAGCAGCTTTTCAGGGGGTCACGAGCAGTACTTC
CASSFSGGHEQYF
>NA|TRBJ2-7|NA|TRBV4-3
TGCGCCAGCAGCCCACCGGACAACTACGAGCAGTACTTC
CASSPPDNYEQYF
>NA|TRBJ2-2|NA|TRBV7-2
TGTGCCAGCAGCTACGACTACACCGGGGAGCTGTTTTTT
CASSYDYTGELFF
>TRBD1|TRBJ2-7|NA|TRBV5-6
TGTGCCAGCAGCGGGGACAGAGCCGGCTACGAGCAGTACTTC
CASSGDRAGYEQYF
>NA|TRBJ2-7|NA|TRBV28
TGTGCCAGCAGTTTGGGGGTACAGACGGCCTACGAGCAGTACTTC
CASSLGVQTAYEQYF
>TRBD1|TRBJ1-1|NA|TRBV7-3
TGTGCCAGCAGCTTACAGGGGGATGGTGAAGCTTTCTTT
CASSLQGDGEAFF